The clone carrying this T cell receptor (beta chain) was recorded a few times. The antigen is undetermined. Within the sample, other DNA sequences also encode this same CDR3. The source of the sample is a study of shared clonotypes between healthy human individuals. Study-wide findings and caveats: Relative to clonotypes present in all four donors, those not shared had lower generation probabilities.

The length of the CDR3 is 14 residues. Germline assignment: CDR1 SGDLS and CDR2 YYNGEE. V gave up 2 bases and J gave up 1 base, with 9 bases separating them. In the original analysis: Because ImmunoSEQ provided only junction sequences with no quality scores, the filtering differed. Method: immunoSEQ multiplex PCR; TCRdb's copy keeps in-frame clones and lacks some. The V and J calls and clone size are taken from that table; D and trimming were inferred from the DNA. The sample includes roughly 110,000 clones, about 63% of them seen just once. The chain couples TRBV9 to TRBJ1-1; no reliable D call. The sequence came from a young woman in good health. Sequences were obtained from memory CD8+ T cells sorted from blood. Subset reported: CD45RO+ cells pooled with CCR7-negative TemRA cells. For the CDR3, the DNA is TGTGCCAGCAGCGTCTCTTGGGGGAACACTGAAGCTTTCTTT. Translation: CASSVSWGNTEAFF.